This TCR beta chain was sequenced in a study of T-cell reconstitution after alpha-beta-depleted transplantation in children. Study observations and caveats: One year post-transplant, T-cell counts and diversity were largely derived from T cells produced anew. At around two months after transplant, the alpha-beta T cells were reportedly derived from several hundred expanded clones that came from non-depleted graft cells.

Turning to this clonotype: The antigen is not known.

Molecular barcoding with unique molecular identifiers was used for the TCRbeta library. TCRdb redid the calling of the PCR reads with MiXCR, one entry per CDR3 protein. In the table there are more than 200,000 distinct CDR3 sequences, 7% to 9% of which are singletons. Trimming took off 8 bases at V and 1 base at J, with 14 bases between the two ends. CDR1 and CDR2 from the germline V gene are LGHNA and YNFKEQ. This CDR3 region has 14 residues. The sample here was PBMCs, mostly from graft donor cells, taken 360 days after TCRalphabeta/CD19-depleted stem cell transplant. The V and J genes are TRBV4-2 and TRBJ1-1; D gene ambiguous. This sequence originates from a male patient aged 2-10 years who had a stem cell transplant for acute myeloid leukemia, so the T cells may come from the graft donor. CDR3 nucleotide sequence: TGTGCCAGCGGCCTCCCGCGGGAGAACACTGAAGCTTTCTTT. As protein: CASGLPRENTEAFF.